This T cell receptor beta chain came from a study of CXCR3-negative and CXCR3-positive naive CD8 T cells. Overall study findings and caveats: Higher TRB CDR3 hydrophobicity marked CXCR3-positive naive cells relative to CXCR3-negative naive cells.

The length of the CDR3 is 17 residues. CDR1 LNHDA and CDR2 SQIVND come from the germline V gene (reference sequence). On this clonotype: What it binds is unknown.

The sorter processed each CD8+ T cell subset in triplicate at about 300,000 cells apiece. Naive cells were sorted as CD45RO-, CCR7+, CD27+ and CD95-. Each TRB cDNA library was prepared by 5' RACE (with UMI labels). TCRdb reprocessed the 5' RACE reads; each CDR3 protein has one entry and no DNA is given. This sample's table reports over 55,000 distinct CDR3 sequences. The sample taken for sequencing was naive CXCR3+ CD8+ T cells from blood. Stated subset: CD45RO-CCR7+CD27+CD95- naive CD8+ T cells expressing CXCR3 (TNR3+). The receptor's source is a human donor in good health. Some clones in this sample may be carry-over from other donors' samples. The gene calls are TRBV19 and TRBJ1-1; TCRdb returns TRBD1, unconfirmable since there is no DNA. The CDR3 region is CASSTAADRETQTEAFF.